This T cell receptor beta chain was sequenced during a study of blood T cells in healthy people across ages. A second PCR, run for roughly 7 to 11 cycles, used a sample-barcoded 5' primer plus a J-beta primer mix. TCRdb recomputed calls from the 5' RACE reads with MiXCR, one row per CDR3 protein. The sample lists some 1 million distinct CDR3 sequences, less than 50% occurring once. The CDR3 spans 14 residues. The V and J ends lost 2 bases and 7 bases, in that order; junction bases with no gene match: 8. The germline V gene has CDR1 SGHAT and CDR2 FQNNGV. The TCR originated in a woman aged 60-75 years in good health. What was sequenced was blood. This chain connects TRBV11-2 to TRBJ2-7; 7 bases align to TRBD1. The CDR3 region is CASSLWGQPGEQYF. CDR3 sequence (DNA): TGTGCCAGCAGCTTATGGGGACAGCCGGGGGAGCAGTACTTC.